One and the same sample provided the 21 T cell receptor beta chains below, sequenced in a study of T cell clones after liver transplantation. The table came from immunoSEQ multiplex PCR; TCRdb's copy has only in-frame clones and leaves some out. The data show 75,000 to 95,000 clones, roughly 80% seen once. Sequences were derived from CD4+ T cells from blood, sampled about 50 months after liver transplant. Every receptor here comes from a human patient who received a liver transplant. Some T cells may have come from the graft donor.

The V call is TRBV6-6, the J call TRBJ2-7; 10 bases match TRBD2. The germline CDR1 and CDR2 sequences are MNHNY and SVGAGI (reference sequence). With V trimmed by 6 bases and J by 3 bases, 8 bases remained unmatched. The CDR3 loop spans 15 amino acids. CDR3 residues: CASSSWTSGFYEQYF. The CDR3 bases are TGTGCCAGCAGCTCCTGGACTAGCGGCTTCTACGAGCAGTACTTC.

J is TRBJ2-2 and V is TRBV11-1; D call uncertain. V was trimmed by 5 bases and J by 0 bases, leaving 10 bases between them. The CDR3 is made up of 15 amino acids. Germline lookup yields CDR1 SGHAT and CDR2 FQDESV (reference sequence). The CDR3: CASSPTAPNTGELFF. For the CDR3, the DNA is TGTGCCAGCAGCCCTACAGCCCCGAACACCGGGGAGCTGTTTTTT.

The chain joins TRBV5-1 to TRBJ2-7, with 12 bases aligning to TRBD2. The CDR3 is made up of 17 amino acids. Germline V lookup: CDR1 SGHRS, CDR2 YFSETQ. V shed 4 bases and J 7 bases; nucleotides not matched to a gene: 15. Here the CDR3 DNA reads TGCGCCAGCAGCCCCGCGGCGGCTAGCGGGGGGGCCGGTGAGCAGTACTTC. Residues: CASSPAAASGGAGEQYF.

CDR3 sequence reads: CASGSGSAGGTYNEQFF. As DNA, the CDR3 is TGTGCTAGTGGTAGCGGGTCGGCCGGGGGAACCTACAATGAGCAGTTCTTC. The chain links TRBV12-5 to TRBJ2-1, with D possibly being TRBD2 (6 bases). Trimming shortened V by 5 bases and J by 2 bases, and 19 bases separated the two germline ends. The length of the CDR3 is 17 residues. CDR1 and CDR2 (germline): LGHNT, FRNRAP.

The V and J genes are TRBV19 and TRBJ1-5; TRBD1 might be the D (5 bases). This CDR3 comprises 14 residues. CDR1 and CDR2 from the germline V gene are LNHDA and SQIVND (reference sequence). Trimming left V 7 bases short and J 1 base short, with 11 bases between. The CDR3 DNA follows: TGTGCCAGTACCCGGGGACGGAGCAATCAGCCCCAGCATTTT. Translation gives CASTRGRSNQPQHF.

The J gene is TRBJ2-7, the V gene TRBV9; TRBD2 matches at 8 bases. Germline CDR1 and CDR2: SGDLS and YYNGEE. V was clipped by 4 bases and J by 0 bases; unmatched bases: 6. This CDR3 spans 15 amino acids. The CDR3 region is CASSPRGTSSYEQYF. The CDR3 region has the DNA TGTGCCAGCAGCCCCCGCGGGACTAGCTCCTACGAGCAGTACTTC.

V is TRBV9 and J is TRBJ2-6; D is undetermined. Germline V gene lookup returns CDR1 SGDLS and CDR2 YYNGEE. The CDR3 extends over 16 amino acids. Trimming left V 3 bases short and J 0 bases short, with 10 bases between. Here the CDR3 reads CASSAPPRSGANVLTF. The CDR3 DNA sequence: TGTGCCAGCAGCGCCCCTCCACGCTCTGGGGCCAACGTCCTGACTTTC.

This clone was counted a single time. This chain joins TRBV6-1 and TRBJ1-3; D is perhaps TRBD1 (5 bases). Germline CDR1 MNHNS, CDR2 SASEGT. The germline V and J ends were trimmed by 0 bases and 4 bases, with 13 bases remaining between them. The CDR3 spans 16 residues. Here the CDR3 reads CASSEATGRAGNTIYF. DNA for the CDR3: TGTGCCAGCAGTGAAGCAACGGGGCGAGCGGGAAACACCATATATTTT.

This chain links TRBV19 with TRBJ1-1; D may be TRBD1 (6 bases). Deletions cut 5 bases from V and 1 base from J, with 20 bases between. Per the germline V gene, CDR1 is LNHDA and CDR2 is SQIVND (reference sequence). The CDR3 consists of 17 residues. CDR3 sequence: CASSPPRTRTANTEAFF. In DNA, the CDR3 is TGTGCCAGTAGTCCACCCCGTACCCGGACAGCGAACACTGAAGCTTTCTTT.

This rearrangement joins TRBV7-8 to TRBJ1-5; the D gene is possibly TRBD1 (6 bases). The ends were cut back, 5 bases at V and 6 bases at J, with 29 bases in the middle. CDR1 and CDR2 (germline): SGHVS, FQNEAQ. The CDR3 runs to 19 residues. The CDR3 nucleotides read TGTGCCAGCAGCCGAAATCTCCGGCGGGGGGCGGGTAGTGGTCAGCCCCAGCATTTT. It yields the protein CASSRNLRRGAGSGQPQHF.

The sample holds one count of this clone. The chain employs TRBV7-2 and TRBJ1-5, with TRBD1 matching 10 bases. This CDR3 comprises 16 residues. The V gene end was trimmed by 4 bases and the J gene end by 1 base; junction bases not matched to a gene: 4. Germline loops: CDR1 SGHTA, CDR2 FQGNSA. The CDR3 bases are TGTGCCAGCAGCTCGACAGGGGGCGGAAGCAATCAGCCCCAGCATTTT. It codes for CASSSTGGGSNQPQHF.

This chain links TRBV27 with TRBJ2-7, with TRBD2 matching over 9 bases. This CDR3 has 17 residues. In germline, CDR1 is MNHEY, CDR2 SMNVEV (reference sequence). After removal of 5 bases from V and 2 bases from J, the junction contained 13 bases not matched to a gene. CDR3 sequence (DNA): TGTGCCAGCAGTCCTCCCCTGGGGGCGGGGGGGCCCTACGAGCAGTACTTC. Encoded protein: CASSPPLGAGGPYEQYF.

This sequence joins TRBV28 and TRBJ2-7, with 8 bases identical to TRBD2. Germline CDR1 is MDHEN and CDR2 is SYDVKM. V was clipped by 7 bases and J by 7 bases; unmatched bases: 9. This CDR3 region has 13 residues. The CDR3 is CASTTGGAREQYF. The CDR3 DNA sequence: TGTGCCAGCACCACGGGGGGGGCGAGGGAGCAGTACTTC.

This sequence joins TRBV5-6 and TRBJ2-2, with D possibly being TRBD1 or TRBD2 (5 bases each). Per germline, CDR1 SGHDT and CDR2 YYEEEE. This CDR3 is 17 amino acids long. V was clipped by 4 bases and J by 5 bases, with 21 bases between them. CDR3: CASSAKGWGSGTGELFF. CDR3 sequence (DNA): TGTGCCAGCAGCGCTAAAGGATGGGGGTCGGGGACCGGGGAGCTGTTTTTT. The full variable domain, with the rest looked up from reference TRBV5-6 and TRBJ2-2, is DAGVTQSPTHLIKTRGQQVTLRCSPKSGHDTVSWYQQALGQGPQFIFQYYEEEERQRGNFPDRFSGHQFPNYSSELNVNALLLGDSALYLCASSAKGWGSGTGELFFGEGSRLTVL.

This chain uses TRBV28 with TRBJ2-1; D is uncertain. V dropped 4 bases and J dropped 6 bases, with 13 bases sitting between them. Germline V gene data show CDR1 as MDHEN and CDR2 as SYDVKM. The CDR3 covers 14 residues. The CDR3 spells CASSSPWAANEQFF. The CDR3 nucleotides are TGTGCCAGCAGTTCCCCTTGGGCGGCCAATGAGCAGTTCTTC. Full variable domain (rest looked up from reference TRBV28 and TRBJ2-1): DVKVTQSSRYLVKRTGEKVFLECVQDMDHENMFWYRQDPGLGLRLIYFSYDVKMKEKGDIPEGYSVSREKKERFSLILESASTNQTSMYLCASSSPWAANEQFFGPGTRLTVL.

This chain joins TRBV29-1 and TRBJ2-3, with 9 bases identical to TRBD2. Trimming at V came to 4 bases and at J to 0 bases, leaving 2 bases not matched to a gene. CDR3 length: 14 residues. Germline-derived CDR1 and CDR2 are SQVTM and ANQGSEA. The CDR3: CSVARGGSTDTQYF. For the CDR3, the DNA is TGCAGCGTTGCGCGGGGGGGCAGCACAGATACGCAGTATTTT.

The chain recombines TRBV2 with TRBJ2-3, with a possible D match to TRBD1 (6 bases). Germline-derived CDR1 and CDR2 are SNHLY and FYNNEI. The CDR3 spans 13 residues. V was cut by 7 bases and J by 7 bases, with 15 bases left in between. The CDR3 reads CASMNLQGHTQYF. CDR3 DNA sequence: TGTGCCAGCATGAACCTACAGGGTCATACGCAGTATTTT.

The chain couples TRBV5-1 to TRBJ1-3; D call uncertain. The germline CDR1 and CDR2 sequences are SGHRS and YFSETQ. V gave up 2 bases and J gave up 2 bases, with 11 bases separating them. This CDR3 region has 15 residues. The CDR3 nucleotides are TGCGCCAGCAGCTTCGAAGCCCAGCCTGGAAACACCATATATTTT. It is translated as CASSFEAQPGNTIYF.

This chain links TRBV4-1 with TRBJ2-5, with a possible D match to TRBD1 (6 bases). This CDR3 comprises 16 residues. Per the germline V gene, CDR1 is MGHRA and CDR2 is YSYEKL. V lost 4 bases and J 1 base, leaving 16 bases between the germline ends. DNA of the CDR3: TGCGCCAGCAGCCTAAGGGTCGTCAGGGGCCAAGAGACCCAGTACTTC. This sequence encodes CASSLRVVRGQETQYF.

The chain combines TRBV25-1 with TRBJ2-3; 7 bases fit TRBD1. With 2 bases clipped from V and 1 base from J, the junction kept 9 bases outside the gene matches. This CDR3 contains 17 residues. The germline V gene has CDR1 MGHDK and CDR2 SYGVNS. Here the CDR3 reads CASSERQGSLGTDTQYF. The CDR3 bases are TGTGCCAGCAGTGAAAGACAGGGAAGTCTTGGCACAGATACGCAGTATTTT.

The rearrangement links TRBV29-1 to TRBJ1-1, with 8 bases aligning to TRBD1. The CDR3 extends over 14 amino acids. The germline V gene has CDR1 SQVTM and CDR2 ANQGSEA. The ends lost 6 bases at V and 4 bases at J; junction bases unmatched: 10. The CDR3 loop reads CSVAQGGSVTEAFF. The CDR3 nucleotides read TGCAGCGTAGCACAGGGGGGTTCGGTCACTGAAGCTTTCTTT.